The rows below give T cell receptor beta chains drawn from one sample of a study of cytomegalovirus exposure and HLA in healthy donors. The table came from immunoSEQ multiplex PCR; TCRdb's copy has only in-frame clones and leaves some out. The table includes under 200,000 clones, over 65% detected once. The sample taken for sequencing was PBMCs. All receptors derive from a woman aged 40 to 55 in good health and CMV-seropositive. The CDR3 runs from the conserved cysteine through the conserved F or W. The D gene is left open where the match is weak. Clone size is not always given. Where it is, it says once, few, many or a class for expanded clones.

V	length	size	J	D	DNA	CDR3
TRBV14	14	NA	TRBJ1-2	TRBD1	TGTGCCAGCAGCGGATTGGGACAGGGGTATGGCTACACCTTC	CASSGLGQGYGYTF
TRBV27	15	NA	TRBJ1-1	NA	TGTGCCAGCAGTTTATCTGTCAGAATGAACACTGAAGCTTTCTTT	CASSLSVRMNTEAFF
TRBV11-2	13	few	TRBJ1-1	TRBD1	TGTGCCAGCAGCTCCGGACAGGCTCGTGAAGCTTTCTTT	CASSSGQAREAFF
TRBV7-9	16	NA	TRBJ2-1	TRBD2	TGTGCCAGCAGCCTCGATCTAGCGGAGGGGTTCGATGAGCAGTTCTTC	CASSLDLAEGFDEQFF
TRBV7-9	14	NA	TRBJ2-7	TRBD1	TGTGCCAGCAGCACCCAGGGGGTAGCCTACGAGCAGTACTTC	CASSTQGVAYEQYF
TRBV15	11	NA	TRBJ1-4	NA	TGTGCCACCAGCAGAGTAGAAAAACTGTTTTTT	CATSRVEKLFF
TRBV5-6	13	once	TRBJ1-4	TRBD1	TGTGCCAGCAGAGCCGCAGGGGGTGAAAAACTGTTTTTT	CASRAAGGEKLFF
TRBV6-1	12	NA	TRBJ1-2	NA	TGTGCCAGCAGCAGGGGTGCATCTGGCTACACCTTC	CASSRGASGYTF
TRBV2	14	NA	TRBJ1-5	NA	TGTGCCAGCAGTGTGAACAGGGCTAACGGGCCCCAGCATTTT	CASSVNRANGPQHF
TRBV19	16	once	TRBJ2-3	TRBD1	TGTGCCAGTAGTATGGGGTACAGGGGGATCACAGATACGCAGTATTTT	CASSMGYRGITDTQYF
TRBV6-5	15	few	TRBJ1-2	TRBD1	TGTGCCAGCAGGGGCAGGACAGGGTCTAACTATGGCTACACCTTC	CASRGRTGSNYGYTF